The 28 T cell receptor beta chains below come from one sample, sequenced in a study of metastatic and nonmetastatic thyroid tumors. TCRdb reprocessed the PCR reads using MiXCR. The sample includes over 15,000 clones, less than 30% of them seen just once. Treatment of any kind had been given to no patient before thyroid surgery. The specimen sequenced was tumor tissue. The receptors were gathered from a male donor with papillary thyroid cancer or a benign thyroid nodule (not recorded which). Some clones in this sample may be carry-over from other donors' samples.

This clone came up a few times. This chain links TRBV12-3 or TRBV12-4 with TRBJ1-5; weak D call: TRBD1 (5 bases). The CDR3 runs to 16 residues. The ends were cut back, 3 bases at V and 5 bases at J, with 17 bases in the middle. CDR3 loop: CASSFGTYRRDQPQHF. As DNA, the CDR3 is TGTGCCAGCAGTTTTGGGACCTACCGCCGGGATCAGCCCCAGCATTTT.

This clone came up a few times. V usage is TRBV2 and J usage is TRBJ1-1; tentatively, D is TRBD1 (6 bases). Germline CDR1 SNHLY, CDR2 FYNNEI. V was pared by 2 bases and J by 11 bases, with 9 bases between. The CDR3 consists of 11 residues. The CDR3 DNA is TGTGCCAGCAGTGAAAGGAGGGGGGCTTTCTTT. It codes for CASSERRGAFF.

This clone was found many times. The J gene is TRBJ2-4, the V gene TRBV19; D unresolved. The V gene lost 1 base and the J gene lost 0 bases, with 10 bases spanning the gap. This CDR3 contains 16 residues. CDR1 and CDR2 (germline): LNHDA, SQIVND (reference sequence). CDR3 coding DNA: TGTGCCAGTAGTATAGGGCCGAACAGAGCCAAAAACATTCAGTACTTC. Encoded protein: CASSIGPNRAKNIQYF.

The V gene is TRBV20-1, the J gene TRBJ1-6, with TRBD1 as a possible D gene (5 bases). The germline V gene encodes CDR1 DFQATT and CDR2 SNEGSKA (reference sequence). Trimming took off 0 bases at V and 5 bases at J, with 8 bases between the two ends. There are 14 residues in the CDR3. CDR3 sequence: CSAREGRDNSPLHF. In nucleotides, the CDR3 is TGCAGTGCTAGAGAGGGCAGGGATAATTCACCCCTCCACTTT.

The genes are TRBV19 and TRBJ1-2; the match to TRBD1 covers 7 bases. V lost 7 bases to trimming and J lost 6 bases; unmatched junction nucleotides: 8. This CDR3 has 13 residues. Per the germline V gene, CDR1 is LNHDA and CDR2 is SQIVND (reference sequence). The CDR3 bases are TGTGCCAGTACCATGGGGCAGGGGGATGGCTACACCTTC. Protein product: CASTMGQGDGYTF.

By its share, this clone is medium-sized (0.01 to 0.1%). This chain connects TRBV4-2 to TRBJ2-1, with D possibly being TRBD1 (6 bases). V lost 0 bases, J lost 1 base, and 10 bases lay in between. From germline, CDR1 is LGHNA and CDR2 YNFKEQ. The CDR3 is 16 amino acids. The CDR3 DNA reads TGTGCCAGCAGCCAAGATGGGGGCTGGTCCTACAATGAGCAGTTCTTC. Residues: CASSQDGGWSYNEQFF.

This rearrangement joins TRBV27 to TRBJ1-1, with 8 positions matching TRBD1. The CDR3 has 14 amino acids. Germline V gene lookup returns CDR1 MNHEY and CDR2 SMNVEV (reference sequence). The J segment lost 0 bases and the V segment lost 5 bases, leaving 2 bases of the junction unmatched. Written as DNA, the CDR3 is TGTGCCAGCAGTATGGGACAGGTGAACACTGAAGCTTTCTTT. Translated, it gives CASSMGQVNTEAFF.

There are many counts of this clone. The V and J genes are TRBV20-1 and TRBJ2-5, with D possibly TRBD2 on 5 matching bases. The germline V gene has CDR1 DFQATT and CDR2 SNEGSKA (reference sequence). CDR3 length: 14 residues. The CDR3 reads CSSPGIPPPSTQYF. CDR3 bases: TGCAGCTCCCCCGGGATCCCCCCCCCCTCGACCCAGTACTTC.

This clone was counted between two and nine times. This rearrangement joins TRBV11-2 to TRBJ2-1, with 12 bases aligning to TRBD2. Trimming cost V 2 bases and J 7 bases; bases outside gene matches: 3. Germline CDR1 reads SGHAT; CDR2 reads FQNNGV. The CDR3 runs 15 residues. This chain's CDR3 is CASSLRTSGNNEQFF. The CDR3, as DNA: TGTGCCAGCAGCTTACGGACTAGCGGGAATAATGAGCAGTTCTTC.

This clone appeared many times. The V call is TRBV24-1, the J call TRBJ2-5; a weak D match, TRBD2 (5 bases). Trimming removed 4 bases at V and 4 bases at J, with 18 bases between. The CDR3 has 16 amino acids. CDR1 and CDR2 from the germline V gene are KGHDR and SFDVKD. The CDR3 nucleotides are TGTGCCACCAGTGAAGTGGCTGGCGGGTTGGCAGAGACCCAGTACTTC. Amino acid sequence: CATSEVAGGLAETQYF.

The rearrangement uses TRBV5-5 and TRBJ1-5, with 8 bases matching TRBD1. Looked up from germline, CDR1 is SGHKS and CDR2 is YYEKEE (reference sequence). Trimming cost V 4 bases and J 7 bases; bases outside gene matches: 10. This CDR3 comprises 15 residues. CDR3 sequence (DNA): TGTGCCAGCAGCCCAAGGACAGGGCTCGAGCAGCCCCAGCATTTT. Protein: CASSPRTGLEQPQHF.

This clone was found many times. The chain is built from TRBV28 and TRBJ1-1; D is uncertain. The CDR3 totals 12 residues. V was clipped by 6 bases and J by 6 bases, with 11 bases between them. Germline V CDR1 and CDR2: MDHEN, SYDVKM. CDR3 residues: CASSPRNSEAFF. The CDR3 DNA is TGTGCCAGCAGCCCCCGCAACTCTGAAGCTTTCTTT.

This clone was recorded at least ten times. CDR3 residues: CASSDRAEPNEQFF. For the CDR3, the DNA is TGTGCCAGCAGTGATAGGGCAGAGCCCAATGAGCAGTTCTTC. This chain uses TRBV6-1 with TRBJ2-1; D remains ambiguous. V lost 3 bases to trimming and J lost 6 bases, with 12 bases between them. The CDR3 covers 14 residues. Germline CDR1 is MNHNS and CDR2 is SASEGT.

Many counts were recorded for this clone. The chain joins TRBV20-1 to TRBJ2-7; 8 bases align to TRBD2. Unmatched junction bases numbered 9, after V lost 6 bases and J lost 2 bases. The germline CDR1 and CDR2 sequences are DFQATT and SNEGSKA (reference sequence). There are 14 residues in the CDR3. The CDR3 spells CSATPGRAPYEQYF. CDR3 in DNA: TGCAGTGCAACCCCCGGGAGGGCCCCCTACGAGCAGTACTTC.

This clone occurred many times. The chain combines TRBV6-1 with TRBJ2-1; TRBD2 agrees at 7 bases. The V segment lost 6 bases and the J segment 5 bases; nucleotides outside the gene matches: 10. The germline V gene encodes CDR1 MNHNS and CDR2 SASEGT. The CDR3 runs 15 residues. DNA of the CDR3: TGTGCCAGCAGCCGCGCTAGCGGACCTAACAATGAGCAGTTCTTC. Translated, it gives CASSRASGPNNEQFF.

The chain links TRBV6-2 or TRBV6-3 to TRBJ2-6, with unresolved D. The length of the CDR3 is 16 residues. Trimming removed 2 bases from V and 0 bases from J, with 8 bases in between. The V gene's germline CDR1 is MNHEY and CDR2 SVGEGT. The CDR3 region is CASSYLPPSGANVLTF. Written as DNA, the CDR3 is TGTGCCAGCAGTTACCTGCCACCCTCTGGGGCCAACGTCCTGACTTTC.

In its sample, this clone is medium-sized. The V gene is TRBV7-2, the J gene TRBJ1-1, with D possibly being TRBD1 (6 bases). Germline V gene lookup returns CDR1 SGHTA and CDR2 FQGNSA. CDR3 length: 13 amino acids. Trimming cost V 5 bases and J 8 bases, with 15 bases left between them. DNA of the CDR3: TGTGCCAGCAGCCTCGGGACATCAAGCGAAGCTTTCTTT. This gives the protein CASSLGTSSEAFF. Complete variable domain (other parts from reference TRBV7-2 and TRBJ1-1): GAGVSQSPSNKVTEKGKDVELRCDPISGHTALYWYRQSLGQGLEFLIYFQGNSAPDKSGLPSDRFSAERTGGSVSTLTIQRTQQEDSAVYLCASSLGTSSEAFFGQGTRLTVV.

The rearrangement uses TRBV16 and TRBJ1-1; D might be TRBD1 (6 bases). CDR3 length equals 14 residues. V lost 1 base and J 14 bases, leaving 20 bases between the germline ends. Germline V lookup: CDR1 KGHSY, CDR2 FQNENV. The CDR3 reads CASSQFPGDTEDFF. The CDR3 DNA reads TGTGCCAGCAGCCAATTTCCAGGGGACACTGAAGACTTCTTT.

There are a few counts of this clone. The chain is built from TRBV6-1 and TRBJ2-2; a weak D match, TRBD1 (6 bases). The germline gives CDR1 MNHNS, CDR2 SASEGT. CDR3 length equals 14 residues. Trimming left V 6 bases short and J 0 bases short, with 8 bases between. CDR3 DNA sequence: TGTGCCAGCAGCCGACAGGCGAACACCGGGGAGCTGTTTTTT. Translation: CASSRQANTGELFF.

This clone has ten or more counts. The chain carries TRBV7-6 and TRBJ2-3; D possibly corresponds to TRBD2 (6 bases). V was cut by 2 bases and J by 9 bases, with 15 bases left in between. This CDR3 spans 14 amino acids. Germline-derived CDR1 and CDR2 are SGHVS and FNYEAQ. CDR3 coding DNA: TGTGCCAGCAGCTTATTGCTAGCGAGAGGCACGCAGTATTTT. It yields the protein CASSLLLARGTQYF.

V is TRBV2 and J is TRBJ2-7; either TRBD1 or TRBD2 may fit D (5 bases each). Germline V gene sequence: CDR1 SNHLY, CDR2 FYNNEI. This CDR3 comprises 15 residues. Between the trimmed V and J ends, which lost 0 bases and 3 bases, there was a span of 12 bases. CDR3 sequence: CASSEAPGPLYEQYF. The CDR3 region has the DNA TGTGCCAGCAGTGAAGCCCCGGGACCTCTCTACGAGCAGTACTTC.

This clone came up a few times. The chain is built from TRBV25-1 and TRBJ2-7, with 8 nucleotides matching TRBD2. This CDR3 has 15 amino acids. Germline CDR1 is MGHDK and CDR2 is SYGVNS. V shed 6 bases, J shed 3 bases, and the junction held 10 bases outside the gene matches. This chain's CDR3 is CASSYSSGGVYEQYF. In nucleotides, the CDR3 is TGTGCCAGCAGCTACTCATCGGGAGGGGTCTACGAGCAGTACTTC.

In this sample, this clone turned up a few times. Within the sample, other DNA sequences also encode this same CDR3. The rearrangement joins TRBV19 to TRBJ1-5, with D possibly TRBD1 on 5 matching bases. The CDR3 has 14 residues. In germline, CDR1 is LNHDA, CDR2 SQIVND (reference sequence). In nucleotides, the CDR3 is TGTGCTAGTTCCCCGGGACCTAGAAATCAGCCCCAGCATTTT. Encoded protein: CASSPGPRNQPQHF. The entire variable domain, with the rest obtained from reference TRBV19 and TRBJ1-5, is as follows: DGGITQSPKYLFRKEGQNVTLSCEQNLNHDAMYWYRQDPGQGLRLIYYSQIVNDFQKGDIAEGYSVSREKKESFPLTVTSAQKNPTAFYLCASSPGPRNQPQHFGDGTRLSIL.

This clone has a count of ten or more. The chain joins TRBV19 to TRBJ1-6; D call uncertain. With 3 bases removed from V and 7 bases from J, the gap between germline ends came to 10 bases. The germline CDR1 and CDR2 sequences are LNHDA and SQIVND (reference sequence). The length of the CDR3 is 14 residues. For the CDR3, the DNA is TGTGCCAGTAGTATTAGGCAGGTGAATTCACCCCTCCACTTT. Encoded protein: CASSIRQVNSPLHF.

There are a few counts of this clone. The genes are TRBV19 and TRBJ1-6; 9 positions match TRBD1. There are 15 residues in the CDR3. V dropped 4 bases and J dropped 12; count of bases not matched to a gene: 10. Per germline, CDR1 LNHDA and CDR2 SQIVND (reference sequence). CDR3 bases: TGTGCCAGTAGTACCCCCGGACAGGGGTCCGGACCCCTCCACTTT. It encodes CASSTPGQGSGPLHF.

This clone appeared many times. The chain joins TRBV19 to TRBJ2-1; TRBD1 or TRBD2 may be the D gene (6 bases each). The length of the CDR3 is 15 residues. Germline V gene lookup returns CDR1 LNHDA and CDR2 SQIVND (reference sequence). The ends were cut back, 8 bases at V and 7 bases at J, with 21 bases in the middle. The CDR3 DNA reads TGTGCCAGTGTTCCACGAGGGGGGCTTTTAAATGAGCAGTTCTTC. Translating gives CASVPRGGLLNEQFF.

The chain combines TRBV4-2 with TRBJ1-2, with D maybe TRBD1 (5 bases). Germline-derived CDR1 and CDR2 are LGHNA and YNFKEQ. Trimming shortened V by 1 base and J by 4 bases, and 16 bases separated the two germline ends. The CDR3 runs 16 residues. The CDR3 coding sequence is TGTGCCAGCAGCCAAGGTGTTCGGGGGACGATCTATGGCTACACCTTC. Translation: CASSQGVRGTIYGYTF.

This clone showed up just once. CDR3 sequence: CASSVPGTPSFNTIYF. CDR3 nucleotide sequence: TGCGCCAGCAGCGTCCCCGGGACCCCGAGTTTCAACACCATATATTTT. V is TRBV5-1 and J is TRBJ1-3, with D maybe TRBD1 (5 bases). Trimming removed 4 bases from V and 7 bases from J, with 21 bases in between. The CDR3 is made up of 16 amino acids. From germline, CDR1 is SGHRS and CDR2 YFSETQ.